Here is one TCR beta chain with its context. This sample stems from a study of graft-versus-host responses after intestinal transplantation. Study observations and caveats: Declining HvG levels early post-transplant were linked to peak circulating GvH clone levels. GvH clones were found in recipient marrow; some appeared first in ileum or blood.

Method: immunoSEQ multiplex PCR; TCRdb's copy keeps in-frame clones and lacks some. There are more than 12,000 clones in the sample; approximately 30% occur only once, and more than 5.5% lies in the top ten. The TCR was taken from a human patient who received an intestinal transplant. Here the sequenced sample was alloreactive CD4+ T cells from a mixed lymphocyte reaction culture, taken before intestinal transplant. Subset specified: CFSE-low proliferating T cells sorted from roughly 6-day pre-transplant mixed lymphocyte reaction (GvH or HvG direction).

The CDR3 DNA follows: TGCGCCAGCAGCTTCTACAGGGATTACACTGAAGCTTTCTTT. Amino acids: CASSFYRDYTEAFF. V and J are TRBV5-1 and TRBJ1-1; a possible D gene is TRBD1 (6 bases). Germline assignment: CDR1 SGHRS and CDR2 YFSETQ. CDR3 size: 14 residues. V was clipped by 2 bases and J by 3 bases, with 11 bases between them.